What follows describes a single TCR beta chain. This CDR3 comprises 13 residues. Germline CDR1 SGDLS, CDR2 YYNGEE. The germline V and J ends were trimmed by 0 bases and 4 bases, with 7 bases remaining between them. These data come from a study of cytomegalovirus exposure and HLA in healthy donors. The PCR had 60 Vbeta and 13 Jbeta primers. Clones were read by immunoSEQ multiplex PCR, and TCRdb kept only the in-frame ones, dropping some. The sample lists some 78,000 clones, around 70% occurring once. Source material: PBMCs. V gene TRBV9 combines with J gene TRBJ1-1; D is undetermined. The TCR originated in a woman in her thirties or forties in good health and CMV-seropositive. Here the CDR3 DNA reads TGTGCCAGCAGCGTAGCGCGGAGCACTGAAGCTTTCTTT. It encodes CASSVARSTEAFF.